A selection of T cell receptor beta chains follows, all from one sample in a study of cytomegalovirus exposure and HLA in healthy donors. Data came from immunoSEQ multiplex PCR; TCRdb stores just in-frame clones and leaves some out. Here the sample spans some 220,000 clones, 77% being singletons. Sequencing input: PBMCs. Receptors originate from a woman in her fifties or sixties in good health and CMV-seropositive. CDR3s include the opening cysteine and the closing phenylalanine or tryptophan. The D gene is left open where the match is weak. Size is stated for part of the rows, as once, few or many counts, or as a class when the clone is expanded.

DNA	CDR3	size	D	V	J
TGTGCCAGCAGCCCTCACATGAACACTGAAGCTTTCTTT	CASSPHMNTEAFF	NA	NA	TRBV14	TRBJ1-1
TGTGCCAGCAGTGATACGGGGGGAGTCCTGAACGAGCAGTACTTC	CASSDTGGVLNEQYF	NA	TRBD2	TRBV6-1	TRBJ2-7
TGTGCCAGCAGCGTAGAAGTTTTTGCACCATCCTACGAGCAGTACTTC	CASSVEVFAPSYEQYF	NA	NA	TRBV9	TRBJ2-7
TGCGCCAGCAGTCTGGAGCGGGGCCAGGGCACAGATACGCAGTATTTT	CASSLERGQGTDTQYF	NA	TRBD2	TRBV5-1	TRBJ2-3
TGCGCCAGCAGTCCTGACAGTAACTATGGCTACACCTTC	CASSPDSNYGYTF	NA	NA	TRBV5-1	TRBJ1-2
TGTGCCAGCTCACCACCGGGACAGGGAAGCGATACGCAGTATTTT	CASSPPGQGSDTQYF	NA	TRBD1	TRBV18	TRBJ2-3
TGTGCCAGTACCATGCGGGGGGGCCTTAATGAGCAGTTCTTC	CASTMRGGLNEQFF	NA	TRBD2	TRBV19	TRBJ2-1
TGTGCCAGCAGCCAACAGGGTCAGCCCCAGCATTTT	CASSQQGQPQHF	NA	NA	TRBV14	TRBJ1-5
TGCGCCAGCAGCTACCTAACAGGTAGCTCCTACGAGCAGTACTTC	CASSYLTGSSYEQYF	NA	NA	TRBV5-1	TRBJ2-7
NA	CASTSGWGGELFF	NA	NA	TRBV2	TRBJ2-2
TGTGCCAGCAGTTACTCTGGAAGCGGTGCCTACGAGCAGTACTTC	CASSYSGSGAYEQYF	NA	NA	TRBV6-5	TRBJ2-7
TGTGCCATCAGTGAGGGAACGGACAGCTCCTACGAGCAGTACTTC	CAISEGTDSSYEQYF	NA	NA	TRBV10-3	TRBJ2-7
TGTGCCAGCAGCTTAGGTCTTATGAACACTGAAGCTTTCTTT	CASSLGLMNTEAFF	NA	NA	TRBV7-9	TRBJ1-1
TGTGCCAGTAGTAACGGACAGGCCTGGGCGTCTTCACCCCTCCACTTT	CASSNGQAWASSPLHF	NA	TRBD1	TRBV19	TRBJ1-6
TGTGCCAGCAGCTTAGGTCTAGCATCCTACGAGCAGTACTTC	CASSLGLASYEQYF	NA	NA	TRBV11-2	TRBJ2-7
TGTGCCAGCAGTTCGGCCGCGGGGGAGCAGTTCTTC	CASSSAAGEQFF	NA	NA	TRBV28	TRBJ2-1
TGTGCCAGTTCGAACTATGGGGGGACCATGAACACTGAAGCTTTCTTT	CASSNYGGTMNTEAFF	NA	NA	TRBV19	TRBJ1-1
TGTGCCAGCAGACTGAGGGGGCGGTCAGAGGACACTGAAGCTTTCTTT	CASRLRGRSEDTEAFF	NA	TRBD1	TRBV4-2	TRBJ1-1
TGTGCCAGCAGCTTAAGCCTAGCGGGGGCTACAGATACGCAGTATTTT	CASSLSLAGATDTQYF	NA	TRBD2	TRBV7-3	TRBJ2-3
TGTGCCAGCAGGTCCGGACAGTCGGGTGGCTACACCTTC	CASRSGQSGGYTF	NA	NA	TRBV2	TRBJ1-2
TGTGCCAGCAGCTTATACCTAGCGGGGGACAATGAGCAGTTCTTC	CASSLYLAGDNEQFF	NA	TRBD2	TRBV5-4	TRBJ2-1
TGTGCCAGCAGGACCCGGCGTGAGGGCACTGAAGCTTTCTTT	CASRTRREGTEAFF	NA	NA	TRBV6-1	TRBJ1-1
TGCGCCAGCCTTCGTGACAATATGAACACTGAAGCTTTCTTT	CASLRDNMNTEAFF	NA	NA	TRBV5-1	TRBJ1-1
TGTGCCATCAGTGAGTCAGGGGCAGCTACCTACGAGCAGTACTTC	CAISESGAATYEQYF	once	NA	TRBV10-3	TRBJ2-7
TGTGCCAGTAGTAGACAGGACTTCAATCAGCCCCAGCATTTT	CASSRQDFNQPQHF	NA	NA	TRBV19	TRBJ1-5
TGTGCCAGTAGGCGACAGGGAAGCTCCTACGAGCAGTACTTC	CASRRQGSSYEQYF	NA	TRBD1	TRBV19	TRBJ2-7
TGCAGCGTTCAAATCGGGAGAGGGCAAGAGACCCAGTACTTC	CSVQIGRGQETQYF	NA	NA	TRBV29-1	TRBJ2-5
TGTGCCAGCAGTCTGACTAGTGTCCGGGAGCTGTTTTTT	CASSLTSVRELFF	NA	NA	TRBV6-6	TRBJ2-2
TGTGCCAGCAGAATGTCCGGGACAGATCCTTCACCCCTCCACTTT	CASRMSGTDPSPLHF	NA	TRBD1	TRBV6-1	TRBJ1-6
TGTGCCAGCGGCTTCGGGGGGGTCCAAGAGACCCAGTACTTC	CASGFGGVQETQYF	NA	TRBD2	TRBV28	TRBJ2-5
TGTGCCAGCAGTATCCGGACAGGGTCCAACTATGGCTACACCTTC	CASSIRTGSNYGYTF	NA	TRBD1	TRBV6-1	TRBJ1-2
TGTGCCAGCAGTTACTCGGGACAGGGTAACACTGAAGCTTTCTTT	CASSYSGQGNTEAFF	NA	TRBD1	TRBV6-5	TRBJ1-1
TGCGCCAGCAGCCAAGATCGGGTTTGGCAGTACTTC	CASSQDRVWQYF	NA	NA	TRBV4-3	TRBJ2-7
TGCGCCAGCAGCTTGGACGGACAGGGCCACACTGAAGCTTTCTTT	CASSLDGQGHTEAFF	NA	TRBD1	TRBV5-1	TRBJ1-1
TGTGCCAGCAGCTTAGGCGGATGGAGTTACTTC	CASSLGGWSYF	NA	NA	TRBV7-9	TRBJ2-7
TGTGCCAGCAGCCCGGGACAGGGGGCTCGGACAGATACGCAGTATTTT	CASSPGQGARTDTQYF	NA	TRBD1	TRBV7-9	TRBJ2-3
TGTGCCAGCAGCTTAAGTCCCCGACGCGGGAGCCAGACCCAGTACTTC	CASSLSPRRGSQTQYF	few	TRBD2	TRBV11-2	TRBJ2-5
TGTGCCAGCAGCTTGTCCGGCAGGGGGTCCCAGCATTTT	CASSLSGRGSQHF	NA	TRBD1	TRBV5-8	TRBJ1-5
TGCGCCAGCAGCTTACCGGGAAGGGAGTCACCCCTCCACTTT	CASSLPGRESPLHF	NA	NA	TRBV5-1	TRBJ1-6
TGCGCCAGCAGCCAAGGGAGGGCCAGGGAAGCCAAAAACATTCAGTACTTC	CASSQGRAREAKNIQYF	NA	NA	TRBV4-1	TRBJ2-4
TGTGCCACCAGTACAGGGGATAGCAATCAGCCCCAGCATTTT	CATSTGDSNQPQHF	few	TRBD1	TRBV6-5	TRBJ1-5